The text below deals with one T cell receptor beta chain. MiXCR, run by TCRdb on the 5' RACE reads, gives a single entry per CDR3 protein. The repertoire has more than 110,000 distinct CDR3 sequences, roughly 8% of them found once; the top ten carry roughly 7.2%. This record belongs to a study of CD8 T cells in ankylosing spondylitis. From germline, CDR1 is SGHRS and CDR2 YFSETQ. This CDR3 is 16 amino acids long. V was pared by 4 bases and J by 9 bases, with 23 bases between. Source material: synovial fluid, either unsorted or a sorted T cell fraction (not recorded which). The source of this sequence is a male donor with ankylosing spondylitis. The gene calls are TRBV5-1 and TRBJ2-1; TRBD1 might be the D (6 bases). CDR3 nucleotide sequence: TGCGCCAGCAGCCTTGGGGGCCTGTCTGGGGTAAGTGAGCAGTTCTTC. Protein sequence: CASSLGGLSGVSEQFF.